The T cell receptor (beta chain) described here comes from a study of T cells in Graves' hyperthyroidism and ophthalmopathy. Study-level points and caveats: The majority of expanded thyroid clonotypes above 0.001 also appeared in blood. Prediction of ophthalmopathy progression came a median around 6.5 months pre-onset.

This clonotype showed up just a few times. The antigen remains undetermined. What was amplified from RNA transcripts were TCR beta CDR3 regions. The HTBI primer set served for first-round RT-PCR of the TCR CDR3. From the multiplex PCR reads, TCRdb called clonotypes with MiXCR, one entry per CDR3 protein. The data hold approximately 690,000 distinct CDR3 sequences, with around 20% observed a single time. Germline V gene lookup returns CDR1 MDHEN and CDR2 SYDVKM. V lost 2 bases and J 14 bases, leaving 7 bases between the germline ends. This CDR3 has 11 residues. Uncontrolled infection, other autoimmune disease, pregnancy or lactation disqualified patients from enrolment. It was 8 to 10 ml of fresh peripheral blood that supplied the PBMCs.

The rearrangement joins TRBV28 to TRBJ1-6; D call uncertain. The TCR comes from a man aged 25-45 years with Graves' ophthalmopathy. Sequencing input: blood. In DNA form, the CDR3 reads TGTGCCAGCAGTTTAAAAGCTACCCTCCACTTT. The encoded protein is CASSLKATLHF.